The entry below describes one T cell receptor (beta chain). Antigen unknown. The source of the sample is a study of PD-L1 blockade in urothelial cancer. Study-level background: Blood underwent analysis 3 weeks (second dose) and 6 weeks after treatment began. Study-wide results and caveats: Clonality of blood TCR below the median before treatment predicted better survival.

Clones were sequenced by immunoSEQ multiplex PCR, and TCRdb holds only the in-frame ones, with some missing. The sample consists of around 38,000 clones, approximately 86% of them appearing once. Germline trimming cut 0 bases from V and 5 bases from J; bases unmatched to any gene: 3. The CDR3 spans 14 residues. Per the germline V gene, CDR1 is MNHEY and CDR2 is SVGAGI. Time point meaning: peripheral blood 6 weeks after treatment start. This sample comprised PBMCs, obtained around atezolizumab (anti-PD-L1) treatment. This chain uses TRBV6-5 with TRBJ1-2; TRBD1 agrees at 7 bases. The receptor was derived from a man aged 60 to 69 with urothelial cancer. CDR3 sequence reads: CASSYSAGGYGYTF. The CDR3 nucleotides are TGTGCCAGCAGTTACTCCGCAGGGGGGTATGGCTACACCTTC.